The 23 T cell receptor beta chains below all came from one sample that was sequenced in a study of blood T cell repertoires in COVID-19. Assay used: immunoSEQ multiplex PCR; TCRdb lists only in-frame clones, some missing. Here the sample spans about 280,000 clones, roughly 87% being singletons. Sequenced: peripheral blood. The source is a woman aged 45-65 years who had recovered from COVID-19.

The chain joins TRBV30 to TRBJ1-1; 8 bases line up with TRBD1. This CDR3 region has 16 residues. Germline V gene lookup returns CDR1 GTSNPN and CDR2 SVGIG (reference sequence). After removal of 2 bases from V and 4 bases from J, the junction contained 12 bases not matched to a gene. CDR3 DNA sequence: TGTGCCTGGAGTCTCACATCCAGGGGGCGCGGCACTGAAGCTTTCTTT. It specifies CAWSLTSRGRGTEAFF.

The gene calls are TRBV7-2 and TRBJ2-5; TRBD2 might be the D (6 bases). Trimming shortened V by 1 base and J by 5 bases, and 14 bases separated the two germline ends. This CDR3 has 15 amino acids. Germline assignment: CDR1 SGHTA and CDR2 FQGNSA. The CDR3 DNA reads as TGTGCCAGCAGCTTAGGGAGGGACTGGGGGGAGACCCAGTACTTC. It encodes CASSLGRDWGETQYF.

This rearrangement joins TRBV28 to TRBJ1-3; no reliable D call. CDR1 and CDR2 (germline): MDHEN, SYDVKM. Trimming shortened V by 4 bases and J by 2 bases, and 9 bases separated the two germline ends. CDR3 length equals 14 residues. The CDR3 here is CASSYQNAGNTIYF. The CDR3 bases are TGTGCCAGCAGTTATCAGAATGCTGGAAACACCATATATTTT.

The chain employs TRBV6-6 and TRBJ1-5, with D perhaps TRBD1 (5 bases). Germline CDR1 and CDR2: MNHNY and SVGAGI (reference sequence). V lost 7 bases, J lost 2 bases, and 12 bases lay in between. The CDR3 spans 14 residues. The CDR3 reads CASTLGVGNQPQHF. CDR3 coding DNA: TGTGCCAGCACCCTAGGGGTGGGCAATCAGCCCCAGCATTTT.

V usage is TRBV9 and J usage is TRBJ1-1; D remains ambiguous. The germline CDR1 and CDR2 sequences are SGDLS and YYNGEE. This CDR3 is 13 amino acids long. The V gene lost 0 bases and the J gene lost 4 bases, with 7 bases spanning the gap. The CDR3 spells CASSVVRSTEAFF. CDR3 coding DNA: TGTGCCAGCAGCGTAGTTCGTAGCACTGAAGCTTTCTTT.

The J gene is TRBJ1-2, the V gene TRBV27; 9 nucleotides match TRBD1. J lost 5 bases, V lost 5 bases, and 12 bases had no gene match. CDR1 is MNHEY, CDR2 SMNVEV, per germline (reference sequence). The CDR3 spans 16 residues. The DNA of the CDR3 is TGTGCCAGCAGTCCCCTTGACAGGGGGGCGTATTATGGCTACACCTTC. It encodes CASSPLDRGAYYGYTF.

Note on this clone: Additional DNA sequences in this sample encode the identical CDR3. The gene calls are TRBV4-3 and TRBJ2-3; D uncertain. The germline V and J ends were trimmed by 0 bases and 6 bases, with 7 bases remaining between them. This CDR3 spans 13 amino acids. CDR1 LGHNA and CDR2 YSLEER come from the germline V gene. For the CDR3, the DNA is TGCGCCAGCAGCCAAGAAGAGAGGGATACGCAGTATTTT. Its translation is CASSQEERDTQYF.

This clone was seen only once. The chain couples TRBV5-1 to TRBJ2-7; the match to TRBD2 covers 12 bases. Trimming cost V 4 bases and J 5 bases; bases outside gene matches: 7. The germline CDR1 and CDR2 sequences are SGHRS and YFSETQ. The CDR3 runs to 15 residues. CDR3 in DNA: TGCGCCAGCAGCCAGACTAGCGGGAGCACCCACGAGCAGTACTTC. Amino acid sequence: CASSQTSGSTHEQYF.

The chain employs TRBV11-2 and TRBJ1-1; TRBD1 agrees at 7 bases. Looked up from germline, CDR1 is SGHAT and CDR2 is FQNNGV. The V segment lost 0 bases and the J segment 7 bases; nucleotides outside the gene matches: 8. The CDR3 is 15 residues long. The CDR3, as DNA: TGTGCCAGCAGCTTAGATAGGCGACAGGGCGGTGAAGCTTTCTTT. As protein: CASSLDRRQGGEAFF.

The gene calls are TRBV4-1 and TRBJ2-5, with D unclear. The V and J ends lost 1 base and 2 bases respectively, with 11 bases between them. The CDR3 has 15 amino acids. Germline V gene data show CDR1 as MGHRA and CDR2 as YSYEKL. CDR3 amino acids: CASSQVGLHQETQYF. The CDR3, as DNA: TGCGCCAGCAGCCAAGTTGGGCTCCATCAAGAGACCCAGTACTTC.

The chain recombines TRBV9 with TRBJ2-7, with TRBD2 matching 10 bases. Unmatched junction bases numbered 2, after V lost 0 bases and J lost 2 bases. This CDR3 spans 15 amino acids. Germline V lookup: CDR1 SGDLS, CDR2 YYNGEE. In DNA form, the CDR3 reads TGTGCCAGCAGCGTAGGTAGCGGGAGGCCCTACGAGCAGTACTTC. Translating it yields CASSVGSGRPYEQYF.

CDR3 protein: CASSLIGGTGNEKLFF. CDR3 nucleotides: TGTGCCAGCAGTTTAATCGGAGGGACAGGGAATGAAAAACTGTTTTTT. This chain connects TRBV27 to TRBJ1-4; 9 bases map to TRBD1. The CDR3 is made up of 16 amino acids. Germline CDR1 and CDR2: MNHEY and SMNVEV (reference sequence). V lost 2 bases and J lost 5; bases outside the gene matches: 6.

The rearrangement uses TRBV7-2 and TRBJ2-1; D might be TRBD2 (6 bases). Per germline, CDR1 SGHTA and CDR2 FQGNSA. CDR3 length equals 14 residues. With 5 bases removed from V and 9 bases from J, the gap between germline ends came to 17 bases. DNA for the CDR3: TGTGCCAGCAGCCCACTGATTGCGGGAACTGAGCAGTTCTTC. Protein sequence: CASSPLIAGTEQFF.

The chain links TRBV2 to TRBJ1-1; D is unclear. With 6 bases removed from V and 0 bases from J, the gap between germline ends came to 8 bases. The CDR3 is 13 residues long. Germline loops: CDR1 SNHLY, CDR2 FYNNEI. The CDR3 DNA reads TGTGCCAGCAGGGTTACAATGAACACTGAAGCTTTCTTT. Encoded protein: CASRVTMNTEAFF.

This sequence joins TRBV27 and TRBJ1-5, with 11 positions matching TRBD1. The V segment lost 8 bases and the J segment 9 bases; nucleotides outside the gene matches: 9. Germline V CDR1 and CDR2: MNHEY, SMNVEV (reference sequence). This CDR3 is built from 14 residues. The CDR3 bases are TGTGCCAGCGGCACTGGGACAGGGGGTCTGCCCCAGCATTTT. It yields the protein CASGTGTGGLPQHF.

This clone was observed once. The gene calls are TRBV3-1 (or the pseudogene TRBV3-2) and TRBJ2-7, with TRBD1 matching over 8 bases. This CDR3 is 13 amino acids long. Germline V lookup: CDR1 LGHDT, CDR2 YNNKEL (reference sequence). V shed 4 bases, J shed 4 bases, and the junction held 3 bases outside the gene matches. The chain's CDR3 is CASSRQGRYEQYF. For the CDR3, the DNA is TGTGCCAGCAGCCGACAGGGGAGGTACGAGCAGTACTTC.

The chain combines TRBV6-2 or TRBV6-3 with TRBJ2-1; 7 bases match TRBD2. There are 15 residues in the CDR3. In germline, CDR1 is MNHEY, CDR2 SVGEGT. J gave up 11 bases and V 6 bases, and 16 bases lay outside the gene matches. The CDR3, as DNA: TGTGCCAGCAGCCCATCCGGTGCGGGAGCAATTAAGCAGTTCTTC. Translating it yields CASSPSGAGAIKQFF.

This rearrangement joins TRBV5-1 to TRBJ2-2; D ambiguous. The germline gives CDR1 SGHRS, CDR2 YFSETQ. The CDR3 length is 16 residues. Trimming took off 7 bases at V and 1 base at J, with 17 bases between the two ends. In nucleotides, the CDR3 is TGCGCCAGCCGCAAACCCGAAGCAAGGAACACCGGGGAGCTGTTTTTT. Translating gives CASRKPEARNTGELFF.

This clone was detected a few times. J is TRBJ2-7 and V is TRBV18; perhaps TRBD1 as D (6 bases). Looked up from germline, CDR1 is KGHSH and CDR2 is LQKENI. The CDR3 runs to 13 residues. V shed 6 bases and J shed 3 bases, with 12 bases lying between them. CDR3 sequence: CASSLAGDYEQYF. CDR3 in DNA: TGTGCCAGCTCCCTTGCAGGGGACTACGAGCAGTACTTC.

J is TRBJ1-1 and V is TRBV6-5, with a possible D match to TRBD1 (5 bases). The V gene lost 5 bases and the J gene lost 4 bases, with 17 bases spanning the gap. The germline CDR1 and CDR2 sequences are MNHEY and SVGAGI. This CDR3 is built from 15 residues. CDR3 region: CASSPLGRGGTEAFF. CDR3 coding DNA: TGTGCCAGCAGTCCCCTCGGAAGGGGAGGCACTGAAGCTTTCTTT.

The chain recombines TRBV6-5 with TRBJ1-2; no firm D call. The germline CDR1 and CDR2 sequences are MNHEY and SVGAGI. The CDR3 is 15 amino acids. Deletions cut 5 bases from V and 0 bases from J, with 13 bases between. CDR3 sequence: CASSHGTKANYGYTF. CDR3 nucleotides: TGTGCCAGCAGTCACGGTACCAAAGCTAACTATGGCTACACCTTC.

In DNA, the CDR3 is TGTGCCAGTAGCCCTGGGAGTGTCTCCTATAATTCACCCCTCCACTTT. It codes for CASSPGSVSYNSPLHF. The chain employs TRBV19 and TRBJ1-6; D call uncertain. V gave up 6 bases and J gave up 0 bases, with 12 bases separating them. CDR1 is LNHDA, CDR2 SQIVND, per germline (reference sequence). CDR3 size: 16 residues.

The CDR3 here is CAWSVRGGWLRTEAFF. Written as DNA, the CDR3 is TGTGCCTGGAGTGTACGGGGGGGTTGGTTGAGGACTGAAGCTTTCTTT. J is TRBJ1-1 and V is TRBV30; tentatively, D is TRBD1 (5 bases). Germline CDR1 reads GTSNPN; CDR2 reads SVGIG (reference sequence). This CDR3 is 16 amino acids long. V was shortened by 0 bases and J by 5 bases, with 19 bases between the two germline ends.